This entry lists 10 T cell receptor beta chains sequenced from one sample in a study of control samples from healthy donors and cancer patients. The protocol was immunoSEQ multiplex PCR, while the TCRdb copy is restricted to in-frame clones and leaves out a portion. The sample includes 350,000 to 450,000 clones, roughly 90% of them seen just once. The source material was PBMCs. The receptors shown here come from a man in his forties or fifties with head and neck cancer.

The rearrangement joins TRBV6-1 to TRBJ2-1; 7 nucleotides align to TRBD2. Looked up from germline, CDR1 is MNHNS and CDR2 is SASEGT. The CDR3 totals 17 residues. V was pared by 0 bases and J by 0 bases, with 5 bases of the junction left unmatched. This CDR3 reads CASSEAPLAVSYNEQFF. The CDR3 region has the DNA TGTGCCAGCAGTGAAGCCCCGCTAGCGGTCTCCTACAATGAGCAGTTCTTC.

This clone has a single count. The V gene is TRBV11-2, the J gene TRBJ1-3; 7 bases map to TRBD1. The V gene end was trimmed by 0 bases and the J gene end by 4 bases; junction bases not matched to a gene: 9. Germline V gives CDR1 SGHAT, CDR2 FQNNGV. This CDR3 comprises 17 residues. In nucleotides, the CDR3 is TGTGCCAGCAGCTTAGAGGGGACAGCCCGAGGGGGAAACACCATATATTTT. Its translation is CASSLEGTARGGNTIYF.

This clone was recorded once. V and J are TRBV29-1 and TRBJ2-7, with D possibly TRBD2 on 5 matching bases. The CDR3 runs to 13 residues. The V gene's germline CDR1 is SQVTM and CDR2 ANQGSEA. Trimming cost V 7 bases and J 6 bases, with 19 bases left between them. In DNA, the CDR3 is TGCAGCGCCGCGGGTACCGGGTGGGGCGAGCAGTACTTC. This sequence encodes CSAAGTGWGEQYF.

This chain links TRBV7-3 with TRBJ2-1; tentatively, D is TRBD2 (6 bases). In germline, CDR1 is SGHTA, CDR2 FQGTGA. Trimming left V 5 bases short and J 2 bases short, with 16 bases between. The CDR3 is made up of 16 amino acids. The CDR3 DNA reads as TGTGCCAGCAGCCCTCAAACGGGACTGGCCTACAATGAGCAGTTCTTC. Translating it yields CASSPQTGLAYNEQFF.

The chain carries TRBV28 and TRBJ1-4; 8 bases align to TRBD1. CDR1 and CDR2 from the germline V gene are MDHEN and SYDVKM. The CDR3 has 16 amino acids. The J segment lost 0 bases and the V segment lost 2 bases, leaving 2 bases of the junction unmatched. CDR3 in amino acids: CASSLTGGATNEKLFF. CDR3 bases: TGTGCCAGCAGTTTAACAGGGGGAGCAACTAATGAAAAACTGTTTTTT.

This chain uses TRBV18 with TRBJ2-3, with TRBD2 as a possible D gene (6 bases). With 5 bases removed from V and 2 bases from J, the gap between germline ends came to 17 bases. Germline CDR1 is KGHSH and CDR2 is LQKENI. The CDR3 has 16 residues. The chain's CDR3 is CASSLAGTRDTDTQYF. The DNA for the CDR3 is TGTGCCAGCTCATTAGCCGGGACTCGGGACACAGATACGCAGTATTTT.

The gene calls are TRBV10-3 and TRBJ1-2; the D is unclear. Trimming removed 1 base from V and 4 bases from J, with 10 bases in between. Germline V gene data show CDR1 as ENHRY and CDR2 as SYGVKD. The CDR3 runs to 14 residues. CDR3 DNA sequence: TGTGCCATCAGTGAGTTCAGCGCCAGCTATGGCTACACCTTC. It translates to CAISEFSASYGYTF.

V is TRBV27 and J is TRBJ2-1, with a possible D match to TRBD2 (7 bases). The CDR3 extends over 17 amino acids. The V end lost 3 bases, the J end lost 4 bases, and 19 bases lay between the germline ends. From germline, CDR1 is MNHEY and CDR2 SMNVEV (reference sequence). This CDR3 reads CASSLTHRGGRYNEQFF. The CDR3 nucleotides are TGTGCCAGCAGTTTGACCCATAGGGGGGGGAGATACAATGAGCAGTTCTTC.

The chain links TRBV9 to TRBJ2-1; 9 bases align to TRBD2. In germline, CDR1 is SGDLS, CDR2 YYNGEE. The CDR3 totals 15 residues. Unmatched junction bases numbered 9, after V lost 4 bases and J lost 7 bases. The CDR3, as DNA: TGTGCCAGCAGCAGCGGGGGGACTAGCATAAATGAGCAGTTCTTC. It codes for CASSSGGTSINEQFF.

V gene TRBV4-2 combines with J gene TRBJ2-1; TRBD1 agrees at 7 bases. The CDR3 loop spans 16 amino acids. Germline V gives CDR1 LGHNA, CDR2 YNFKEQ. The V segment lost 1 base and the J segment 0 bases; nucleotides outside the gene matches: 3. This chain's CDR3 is CASSQAGDSSYNEQFF. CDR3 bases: TGTGCCAGCAGCCAAGCAGGGGACAGCTCCTACAATGAGCAGTTCTTC.